This T cell receptor beta chain stems from a study of CD8+ T cells in alopecia areata (dated by TCRdb to 2016 to 2018). Context from the whole study: Treated patients were enrolled in an open-label pilot trial of oral tofacitinib, 5 to 10 mg twice daily, for moderate-to-severe alopecia areata. For the treated patients, the SALT score, which quantifies what percentage of scalp surface area is affected, served as the measure of disease severity. Scalp tissue and sorted CD4+ and CD8+ peripheral blood T cells from patchy and totalis/universalis alopecia areata patients and from healthy controls were covered by human TCRbeta sequencing. Scalp clonality was compared across normal scalp (n=4), patchy alopecia areata scalp (n=8), and alopecia totalis/universalis scalp (n=8). Tofacitinib-treated patients had biopsies at baseline and at 4 and 24 weeks of treatment, with a later scalp biopsy in several patients. Tofacitinib was given for 6 to 18 months, followed by 6 months of follow-up off drug to assess delayed response and recurrence. In both human patients and the C3H/HeJ mouse model, the study applied high-throughput TCRbeta sequencing to look at T cell clonal expansion in alopecia areata. The RNA source kit depended on sample type: the PAXgene miRNA kit for fixed scalp, the miRNeasy kit for PBMCs, and the RNeasy kit for mouse skin. Amplification of TCRbeta CDR3 regions was done by immunoSEQ multiplex PCR using 35 Vbeta forward primers and 13 Jbeta reverse primers.

What the study reported, not specific to this receptor: The treated cohort was small, with a single nonresponder, so links between baseline CD8+ expansion and response need larger studies. Scalp clonality and the number of expanded CD8+ clones among the top 100 scalp clones were significantly decreased by tofacitinib. During tofacitinib treatment, many expanded lesional clones remained in scalp and blood, and this persistence may partly explain relapse after treatment is stopped. Scalp TCR repertoire analysis is complicated because resident alphabeta T cells in normal human skin are also sequenced, whereas mouse skin is dominated by gammadelta T cells. Shared TCR sequences between patients were less evident than in mice, which may be partly attributable to HLA diversity in the patient population. Lesional scalp, especially in alopecia totalis/universalis, showed higher clonality and more expanded CD8+ clones than normal scalp, suggesting antigenic drive.

On this clone: The antigen it binds to is not known. Nothing much larger sits one base from this clone, and base qualities are not available.

Libraries were constructed by the immunoSEQ multiplex PCR assay. For TCR sequencing, RNA was extracted from every sample and reverse transcribed into cDNA to serve as template. First-strand cDNA was synthesized using SuperScript III with a 2:1 mix of oligo-dT and random hexamers. A synthetic immune receptor repertoire was used to measure amplification bias, and any remaining bias was corrected computationally. Regarding the original processing steps: Raw reads were preprocessed to remove errors, and CDR3 was defined according to IMGT conventions as the region from the conserved cysteine to phenylalanine. Clonality was computed as 1 minus the Shannon entropy, with the entropy normalized by log2 of the number of productive unique TCRs. Scalp TCRbeta sequences were cross-referenced with sorted blood CD4 and CD8 repertoires so that the CD4 or CD8 identity of scalp clones could be inferred. TCRdb's version of the immuneACCESS table is confined to in-frame rearrangements and falls short of the full clone set. An unresolved V gene accounts for under half of the shortfall where checked; the remainder is of unknown origin. Clonal size and the V and J genes are those of that table, whereas D and trimming came from the DNA. This sample has under 350,000 clones in its table, and nearly 60% of those were observed once. The ten largest make up roughly 1.8% of the sample.

V is pared back by 0 bases and J by 4 bases, with 7 bases lying between the germline termini. From the germline V gene, CDR1 is SGDLS and CDR2 is YYNGEE. From the cysteine up to the phenylalanine, the CDR3 has a length of 13 residues. Only the CDR3 portion is preserved as DNA: 39 bases, with reading frame beginning at the first base. This specimen's time point label, interpreted: less than 30 weeks on oral tofacitinib. Sample treatment or condition, as interpreted from the label and publication: oral pan-JAK inhibitor, 5-10 mg twice daily. From alopecia areata patients, peripheral blood was collected along with lesional scalp punch biopsies. PBMCs were separated by density centrifugation and stained for CD3, CD4 and CD8, after which CD4+ and CD8+ T cells were sorted on a FACSAria.

The receptor's source is a human donor with alopecia areata. The V and J segments used are TRBV9 and TRBJ1-1; the D gene remains uncertain. The input for sequencing was CD4+ T cells sorted from blood, taken at week 24, from a patient treated with tofacitinib. The DNA reads as follows: TGTGCCAGCAGCGTAGAGGTGGGCACTGAAGCTTTCTTT. Protein translation: CASSVEVGTEAFF. The CDR3, completed at both ends by the reference TRBV9 and TRBJ1-1 genes, gives the full variable domain DSGVTQTPKHLITATGQRVTLRCSPRSGDLSVYWYQQSLDQGLQFLIQYYNGEERAKGNILERFSAQQFPDLHSELNLSSLELGDSALYFCASSVEVGTEAFFGQGTRLTVV.